These T cell receptor beta chains were read from a single sample in a study of T cells in Graves' hyperthyroidism and ophthalmopathy. TCRdb redid the calling of the multiplex PCR reads with MiXCR, one entry per CDR3 protein. The table records about 500,000 distinct CDR3 sequences, about 16% of them present only once. Specimen: blood. These receptor sequences come from a woman aged 25 to 39 with Graves' ophthalmopathy. The CDR3 runs from the conserved cysteine through the conserved F or W. A D gene is named only where the DNA matches it firmly. Clone size appears in some rows only: once, few, many, or a class for an expanded clone.

clone size: many; J gene: TRBJ1-1; D gene: .; V gene: TRBV20-1; CDR3 protein: CSARDGGKDTAFF; CDR3 DNA: TGCAGTGCTAGAGATGGTGGGAAGGATACGGCTTTCTTT
clone size: many; J gene: TRBJ2-1; D gene: TRBD2; V gene: TRBV27; CDR3 protein: CASSWASGRASSYNEQFF; CDR3 DNA: TGTGCCAGCAGTTGGGCTAGCGGGAGGGCCTCGTCCTACAATGAGCAGTTCTTC
clone size: .; J gene: TRBJ1-1; D gene: .; V gene: TRBV15; CDR3 protein: CATSSLPGEERGNTEAFF; CDR3 DNA: TGTGCCACCAGCAGCCTTCCCGGGGAGGAAAGGGGGAACACTGAAGCTTTCTTT
clone size: many; J gene: TRBJ1-1; D gene: .; V gene: TRBV7-3; CDR3 protein: CASSHGGGGTEAFF; CDR3 DNA: TGTGCCAGCAGCCACGGGGGGGGCGGGACTGAAGCTTTCTTT
clone size: many; J gene: TRBJ2-3; D gene: .; V gene: TRBV7-2; CDR3 protein: CASSPYTDTQYF; CDR3 DNA: TGTGCCAGCAGCCCCTACACAGATACGCAGTATTTT
clone size: .; J gene: TRBJ2-1; D gene: TRBD2; V gene: TRBV29-1; CDR3 protein: CSVVLGSGGRYNEQFF; CDR3 DNA: TGCAGCGTTGTCCTGGGCAGCGGGGGGAGATACAATGAGCAGTTCTTC
clone size: many; J gene: TRBJ2-5; D gene: TRBD2; V gene: TRBV7-2; CDR3 protein: CASSSKAGWETQYF; CDR3 DNA: TGTGCCAGCAGCTCAAAAGCGGGATGGGAGACCCAGTACTTC
clone size: many; J gene: TRBJ2-1; D gene: .; V gene: TRBV5-8; CDR3 protein: CASSARDLEQFF; CDR3 DNA: TGTGCCAGCAGCGCACGGGATTTAGAGCAGTTCTTC
clone size: few; J gene: TRBJ1-2; D gene: TRBD1; V gene: TRBV6-5; CDR3 protein: CASSYSGQGWGNNYGYTF; CDR3 DNA: TGTGCCAGCAGTTACTCGGGACAGGGGTGGGGCAACAACTATGGCTACACCTTC
clone size: .; J gene: TRBJ2-1; D gene: TRBD2; V gene: TRBV27; CDR3 protein: CASTPGTSGRGEQFF; CDR3 DNA: TGTGCCAGCACTCCCGGGACTAGCGGGAGGGGTGAGCAGTTCTTC
clone size: many; J gene: TRBJ2-3; D gene: .; V gene: TRBV4-1; CDR3 protein: CASSQVQGVTDTQYF; CDR3 DNA: TGCGCCAGCAGCCAAGTTCAGGGCGTCACAGATACGCAGTATTTT
clone size: few; J gene: TRBJ2-7; D gene: .; V gene: TRBV20-1; CDR3 protein: CSARDRMAESSYEQYF; CDR3 DNA: TGCAGTGCTAGAGATCGAATGGCGGAGAGCTCCTACGAGCAGTACTTC
clone size: many; J gene: TRBJ2-2; D gene: .; V gene: TRBV30; CDR3 protein: CACRQGSGELFF; CDR3 DNA: TGTGCCTGCAGGCAGGGGAGCGGGGAGCTGTTTTTT
clone size: few; J gene: TRBJ2-5; D gene: .; V gene: TRBV9; CDR3 protein: CASSVGGGPRETQYF; CDR3 DNA: TGTGCCAGCAGCGTAGGGGGCGGGCCGAGGGAGACCCAGTACTTC